These 3 T cell receptor beta chains came from one sample sequenced in a study of blood T cell repertoires in COVID-19 (dated by TCRdb to 2020 to 2021). The library relied on the immunoSEQ multiplex PCR assay. TCRdb holds this immuneACCESS table with in-frame rearrangements only. Some clones are missing; in checked studies, unresolved V genes explain under half, and the rest has no known cause. A total of about 90,000 clones appear in this sample, roughly 80% of them only once. The top ten clones comprise 10% of the sample. Material: peripheral blood. The receptors were gathered from a woman aged 70-85 years with acute or convalescent COVID-19.

This chain connects TRBV3-1 (or the pseudogene TRBV3-2) to TRBJ1-5; possible D gene TRBD1, 6 bases. V was pared by 1 base and J by 7 bases, with 17 bases between. Germline V gives CDR1 LGHDT, CDR2 YNNKEL (reference sequence). The CDR3 contains 16 residues. CDR3 sequence reads: CASSQGEDSSDQPQHF. CDR3 DNA: TGTGCCAGCAGCCAAGGAGAGGACAGCTCGGACCAGCCCCAGCATTTT.

V gene TRBV19 combines with J gene TRBJ1-2, with D maybe TRBD1 (6 bases). The V gene lost 5 bases and the J gene lost 2 bases, with 18 bases spanning the gap. There are 16 residues in the CDR3. The germline CDR1 and CDR2 sequences are LNHDA and SQIVND (reference sequence). As DNA, the CDR3 is TGTGCCAGTAGTCCGGGGGGGGCCGACAGGAACTATGGCTACACCTTC. Protein: CASSPGGADRNYGYTF.

V usage is TRBV5-6 and J usage is TRBJ1-2; 7 bases are a match to TRBD1. Germline V gives CDR1 SGHDT, CDR2 YYEEEE. This CDR3 spans 17 amino acids. Trimming at V came to 3 bases and at J to 2 bases, leaving 13 bases not matched to a gene. CDR3 nucleotide sequence: TGTGCCAGCAGCTCGGCGGGCAGGGGGGCGATAAACTATGGCTACACCTTC. It is translated as CASSSAGRGAINYGYTF.